These 17 T cell receptor beta chains were all obtained from the same sample, sequenced in a study of beta chain features in type 1 diabetes. Study-wide findings and caveats: Significant though moderate, a shortening of TCRB CDR3s appeared in all four CD4+ subsets of Type 1 diabetes patients.

The study reverse transcribed the entire isolated RNA, so it sequenced expressed TCRB transcripts. The method was immunoSEQ multiplex PCR; TCRdb's version includes in-frame clones alone and lacks a portion of them. The repertoire holds hundreds of thousands of clones, roughly a tenth seen once, with roughly 1% in the top ten. Their recognized antigens are unknown. Sequenced: central memory CD4+ T cells from blood. These receptor sequences come from a young man with type 1 diabetes.

A few counts support this clone. V is TRBV7-6 and J is TRBJ2-2; TRBD1 matches at 7 bases. The germline V gene has CDR1 SGHVS and CDR2 FNYEAQ. This CDR3 has 15 amino acids. Germline trimming cut 6 bases from V and 3 bases from J; bases unmatched to any gene: 7. The CDR3 loop reads CASSMTGSHTGELFF. CDR3 bases: TGTGCCAGCAGTATGACAGGGTCGCACACCGGGGAGCTGTTTTTT.

The chain couples TRBV4-3 to TRBJ2-5; D gene uncertain. CDR3 length equals 14 residues. The V and J ends lost 4 bases and 2 bases respectively, with 11 bases between them. Germline V gene data show CDR1 as LGHNA and CDR2 as YSLEER. CDR3 protein: CASSLQLGQETQYF. In DNA form, the CDR3 reads TGCGCCAGCAGCCTCCAGTTGGGGCAAGAGACCCAGTACTTC.

The sample holds a few counts of this clone. The chain joins TRBV4-3 to TRBJ2-1; TRBD2 matches 13 bases. The junction had 6 bases not matched to a gene; V was cut back by 1 base and J by 6 bases. Germline V gene lookup returns CDR1 LGHNA and CDR2 YSLEER. The CDR3 is made up of 17 amino acids. The CDR3 DNA reads as TGCGCCAGCAGCCAAGGTCGACTAGCGGGGGGCATCAATGAGCAGTTCTTC. Translated, it gives CASSQGRLAGGINEQFF.

This clone was counted between two and nine times. The chain carries TRBV7-2 and TRBJ2-3, with a weak D call TRBD1 (6 bases). From germline, CDR1 is SGHTA and CDR2 FQGNSA. The CDR3 is 12 residues long. V shed 3 bases and J shed 8 bases, with 9 bases lying between them. The CDR3 DNA follows: TGTGCCAGCAGCTTGGGGGCTCCTACGCAGTATTTT. Encoded protein: CASSLGAPTQYF. The full variable domain, with the rest looked up from reference TRBV7-2 and TRBJ2-3, is GAGVSQSPSNKVTEKGKDVELRCDPISGHTALYWYRQSLGQGLEFLIYFQGNSAPDKSGLPSDRFSAERTGGSVSTLTIQRTQQEDSAVYLCASSLGAPTQYFGPGTRLTVL.

The rearrangement joins TRBV19 to TRBJ1-5; D ambiguous. V was cut by 5 bases and J by 9 bases, with 11 bases left in between. This CDR3 spans 12 amino acids. Per germline, CDR1 LNHDA and CDR2 SQIVND (reference sequence). This CDR3 reads CASSFQGWPQHF. The CDR3 region has the DNA TGTGCCAGTAGTTTTCAAGGCTGGCCCCAGCATTTT.

This chain links TRBV4-1 with TRBJ2-5; 12 positions match TRBD2. This CDR3 contains 18 residues. V trimming: 0 bases; J trimming: 5 bases; junction bases outside the gene matches: 10. Per the germline V gene, CDR1 is MGHRA and CDR2 is YSYEKL. The CDR3: CASSQDLAGGRDGETQYF. The DNA for the CDR3 is TGCGCCAGCAGCCAAGATCTAGCGGGGGGGCGAGATGGTGAGACCCAGTACTTC.

V usage is TRBV14 and J usage is TRBJ1-1; no clear D gene. Germline V gives CDR1 SGHDN, CDR2 FVKESK. The CDR3 runs 15 residues. Between the trimmed V and J ends, which lost 1 base and 11 bases, there was a span of 20 bases. CDR3 DNA sequence: TGTGCCAGCAGCCAAGCGCGGAGTGGGTCTCAGCTTGCTTTCTTT. Translation gives CASSQARSGSQLAFF.

J is TRBJ2-1 and V is TRBV2; 8 nucleotides agree with TRBD1. The CDR3 has 13 amino acids. The junction had 7 bases not matched to a gene; V was cut back by 5 bases and J by 10 bases. Germline CDR1 SNHLY, CDR2 FYNNEI. The CDR3 bases are TGTGCCAGCAGTCCGGGACAGGCGGTAGAGCAGTTCTTC. Translation: CASSPGQAVEQFF.

This clone was recorded a few times. This chain joins TRBV7-8 and TRBJ1-1; D remains unclear. V lost 3 bases to trimming and J lost 4 bases, with 15 bases between them. This CDR3 spans 15 amino acids. Germline lookup yields CDR1 SGHVS and CDR2 FQNEAQ. CDR3 protein: CASSFIRVWSTEAFF. The DNA for the CDR3 is TGTGCCAGCAGCTTCATTAGGGTTTGGAGCACTGAAGCTTTCTTT.

The chain uses TRBV5-1 and TRBJ2-5, with D possibly matching TRBD2 (6 bases). Germline lookup yields CDR1 SGHRS and CDR2 YFSETQ. This CDR3 is 14 amino acids long. V lost 1 base to trimming and J lost 3 bases, with 10 bases between them. The CDR3 nucleotides are TGCGCCAGCAGCTTGCTGGGGGAGGAAGAGACCCAGTACTTC. Translation gives CASSLLGEEETQYF. The full variable domain, in which reference TRBV5-1 and TRBJ2-5 provide the parts outside the CDR3, is KAGVTQTPRYLIKTRGQQVTLSCSPISGHRSVSWYQQTPGQGLQFLFEYFSETQRNKGNFPGRFSGRQFSNSRSEMNVSTLELGDSALYLCASSLLGEEETQYFGPGTRLLVL.

This chain joins TRBV10-3 and TRBJ1-2; the D gene is possibly TRBD1 (6 bases). The V gene lost 10 bases and the J gene lost 3 bases, with 24 bases spanning the gap. The CDR3 totals 16 residues. Germline V gives CDR1 ENHRY, CDR2 SYGVKD. In DNA form, the CDR3 reads TGTGCCAGCATCCGGGACATAAGTTCGGGAGACTATGGCTACACCTTC. Protein product: CASIRDISSGDYGYTF.

In its sample, this clone was seen many times. The rearrangement uses TRBV2 and TRBJ1-5, with 7 nucleotides matching TRBD1. Trimming took 4 bases from V and 8 from J; bases not matched to a gene: 11. From germline, CDR1 is SNHLY and CDR2 FYNNEI. CDR3 length: 15 amino acids. Written as DNA, the CDR3 is TGTGCCAGCAGTGGGGGGTACAGGGGCCAGGAGCCCCAGCATTTT. This encodes CASSGGYRGQEPQHF.

The chain links TRBV5-6 to TRBJ2-3; either TRBD1 or TRBD2 may fit D (5 bases each). Deletions cut 0 bases from V and 8 bases from J, with 13 bases between. Germline V gene data show CDR1 as SGHDT and CDR2 as YYEEEE. The CDR3 spans 14 residues. The CDR3 nucleotides are TGTGCCAGCAGCTTGGCGGGACGTCCAGGTACGCAGTATTTT. It encodes CASSLAGRPGTQYF.

The rearrangement links TRBV29-1 to TRBJ2-2; no clear D gene. The CDR3 extends over 12 amino acids. Looked up from germline, CDR1 is SQVTM and CDR2 is ANQGSEA. Trimming removed 5 bases from V and 6 bases from J, with 10 bases in between. In nucleotides, the CDR3 is TGCAGCGTTTGTAGCTACGCCGGGGAGCTGTTTTTT. Translating it yields CSVCSYAGELFF.

This clone appeared a few times. This chain joins TRBV19 and TRBJ2-3; D possibly corresponds to TRBD2 (6 bases). The CDR3 is 15 residues long. Germline CDR1 and CDR2: LNHDA and SQIVND (reference sequence). The ends were cut back, 6 bases at V and 0 bases at J, with 13 bases in the middle. Here the CDR3 reads CASRVQAGSTDTQYF. Here the CDR3 DNA reads TGTGCCAGTAGGGTGCAGGCGGGAAGCACAGATACGCAGTATTTT. Full variable domain (remainder filled in from reference TRBV19 and TRBJ2-3): DGGITQSPKYLFRKEGQNVTLSCEQNLNHDAMYWYRQDPGQGLRLIYYSQIVNDFQKGDIAEGYSVSREKKESFPLTVTSAQKNPTAFYLCASRVQAGSTDTQYFGPGTRLTVL.

This clone was observed a handful of times. The genes are TRBV10-3 and TRBJ1-1, with a possible D match to TRBD1 (5 bases). This CDR3 has 16 residues. CDR1 ENHRY and CDR2 SYGVKD come from the germline V gene. V lost 6 bases and J 0 bases, leaving 17 bases between the germline ends. This CDR3 reads CAIRRGTGQMNTEAFF. The CDR3 nucleotides read TGTGCCATCAGAAGGGGTACGGGGCAGATGAACACTGAAGCTTTCTTT.

This clone came up a few times. This chain joins TRBV10-3 and TRBJ1-2; no definite D call. This CDR3 spans 12 amino acids. The V end was cut by 6 bases, the J end by 8 bases, with 13 bases between. The germline V gene encodes CDR1 ENHRY and CDR2 SYGVKD. CDR3 in DNA: TGTGCCATCAGGGAGGAGTTCGTGGGCTACACCTTC. It specifies CAIREEFVGYTF.